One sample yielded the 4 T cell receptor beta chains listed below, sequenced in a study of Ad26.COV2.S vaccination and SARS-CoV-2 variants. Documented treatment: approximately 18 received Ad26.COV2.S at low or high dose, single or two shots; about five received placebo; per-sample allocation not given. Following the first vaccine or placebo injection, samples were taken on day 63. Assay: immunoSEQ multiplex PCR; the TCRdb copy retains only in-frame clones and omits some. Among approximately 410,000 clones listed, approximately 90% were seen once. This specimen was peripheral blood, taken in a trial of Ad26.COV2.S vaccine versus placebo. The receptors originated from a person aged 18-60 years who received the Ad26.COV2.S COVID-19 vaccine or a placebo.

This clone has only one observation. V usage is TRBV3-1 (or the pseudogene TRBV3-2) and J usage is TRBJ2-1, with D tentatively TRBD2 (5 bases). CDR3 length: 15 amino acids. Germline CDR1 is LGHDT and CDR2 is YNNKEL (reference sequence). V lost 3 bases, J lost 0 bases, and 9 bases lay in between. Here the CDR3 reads CASSHGECSYNEQFF. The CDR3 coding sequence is TGTGCCAGCAGCCATGGGGAGTGCTCCTACAATGAGCAGTTCTTC.

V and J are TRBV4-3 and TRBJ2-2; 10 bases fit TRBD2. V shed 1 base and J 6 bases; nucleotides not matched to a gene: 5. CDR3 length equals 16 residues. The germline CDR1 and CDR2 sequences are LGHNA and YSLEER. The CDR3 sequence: CASSQGLAGEAGELFF. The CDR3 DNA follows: TGCGCCAGCAGCCAAGGGCTAGCGGGGGAAGCCGGGGAGCTGTTTTTT.

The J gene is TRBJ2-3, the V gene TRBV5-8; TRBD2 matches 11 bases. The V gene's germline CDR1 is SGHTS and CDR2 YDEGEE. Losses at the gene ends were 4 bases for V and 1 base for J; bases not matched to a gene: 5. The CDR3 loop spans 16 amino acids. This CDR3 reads CASSQGTSGGTDTQYF. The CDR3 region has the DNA TGTGCCAGCAGCCAAGGGACTAGCGGAGGCACAGATACGCAGTATTTT.

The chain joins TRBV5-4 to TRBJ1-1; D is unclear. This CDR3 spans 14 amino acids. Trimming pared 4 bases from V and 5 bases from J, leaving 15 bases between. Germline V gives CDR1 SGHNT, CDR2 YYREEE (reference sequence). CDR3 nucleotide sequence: TGTGCCAGCAGCCCCCCCTCGCGGGAGACTGAAGCTTTCTTT. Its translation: CASSPPSRETEAFF.